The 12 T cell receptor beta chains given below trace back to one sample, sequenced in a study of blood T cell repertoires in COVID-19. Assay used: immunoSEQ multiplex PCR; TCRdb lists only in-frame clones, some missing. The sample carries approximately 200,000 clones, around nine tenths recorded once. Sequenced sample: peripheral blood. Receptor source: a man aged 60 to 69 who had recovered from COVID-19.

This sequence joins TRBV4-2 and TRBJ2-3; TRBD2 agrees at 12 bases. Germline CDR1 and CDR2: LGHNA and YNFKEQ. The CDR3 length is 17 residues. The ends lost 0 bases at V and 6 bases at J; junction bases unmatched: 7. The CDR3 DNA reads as TGTGCCAGCAGCCAAGAGGGACTAGCGGGTTTTGGCGATACGCAGTATTTT. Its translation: CASSQEGLAGFGDTQYF.

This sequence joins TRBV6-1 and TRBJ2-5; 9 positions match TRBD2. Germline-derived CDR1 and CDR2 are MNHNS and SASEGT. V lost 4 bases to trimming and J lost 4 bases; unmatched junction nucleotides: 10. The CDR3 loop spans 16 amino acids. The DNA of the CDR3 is TGTGCCAGCAGTGGTACTACTGGGACTAGCATAGAGACCCAGTACTTC. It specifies CASSGTTGTSIETQYF.

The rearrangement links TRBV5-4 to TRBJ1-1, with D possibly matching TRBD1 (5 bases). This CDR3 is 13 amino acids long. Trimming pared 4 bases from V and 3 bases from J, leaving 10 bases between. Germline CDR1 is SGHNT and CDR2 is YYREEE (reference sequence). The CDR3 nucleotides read TGTGCCAGCAGCGTGGGACGGGACACTGAAGCTTTCTTT. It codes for CASSVGRDTEAFF.

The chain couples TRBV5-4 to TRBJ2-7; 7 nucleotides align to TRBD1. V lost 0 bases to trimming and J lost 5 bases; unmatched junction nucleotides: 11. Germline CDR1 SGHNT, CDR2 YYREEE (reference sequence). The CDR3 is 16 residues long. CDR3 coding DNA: TGTGCCAGCAGCTTGGACAGACAGGGAAAGTCTGACGAGCAGTACTTC. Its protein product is CASSLDRQGKSDEQYF.

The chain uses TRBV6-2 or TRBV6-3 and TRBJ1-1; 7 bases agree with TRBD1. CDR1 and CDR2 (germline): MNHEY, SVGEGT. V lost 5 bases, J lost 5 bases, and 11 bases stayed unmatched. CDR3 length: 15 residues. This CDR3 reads CASSSRQGKRTEAFF. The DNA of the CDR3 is TGTGCCAGCAGTAGTCGACAGGGAAAAAGGACTGAAGCTTTCTTT.

Here the CDR3 DNA reads TGTGCCAGCAGCACTGGACAGGGCCCGATAGCTTATAGCAATCAGCCCCAGCATTTT. Its protein is CASSTGQGPIAYSNQPQHF. The chain recombines TRBV5-5 with TRBJ1-5; 8 bases are shared with TRBD1. With V trimmed by 4 bases and J by 0 bases, 15 bases remained unmatched. In germline, CDR1 is SGHKS, CDR2 YYEKEE (reference sequence). The CDR3 contains 19 residues.

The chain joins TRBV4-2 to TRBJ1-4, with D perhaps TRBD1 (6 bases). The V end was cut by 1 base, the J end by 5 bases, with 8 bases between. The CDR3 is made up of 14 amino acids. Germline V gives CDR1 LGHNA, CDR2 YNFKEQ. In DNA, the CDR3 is TGTGCCAGCAGCCAAGGGACAGTCAATGAAAAACTGTTTTTT. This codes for CASSQGTVNEKLFF.

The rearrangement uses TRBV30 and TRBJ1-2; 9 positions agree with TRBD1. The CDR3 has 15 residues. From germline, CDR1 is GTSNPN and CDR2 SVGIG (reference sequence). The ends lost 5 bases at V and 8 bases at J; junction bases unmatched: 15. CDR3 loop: CAWGRDRVVGVGYTF. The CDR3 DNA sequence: TGTGCCTGGGGCCGGGACAGGGTTGTCGGAGTCGGCTACACCTTC.

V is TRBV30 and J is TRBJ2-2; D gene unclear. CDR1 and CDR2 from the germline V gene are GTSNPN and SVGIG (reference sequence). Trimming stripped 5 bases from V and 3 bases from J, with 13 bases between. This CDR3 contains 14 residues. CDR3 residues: CAWGFGVDTGELFF. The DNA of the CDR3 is TGTGCCTGGGGGTTCGGTGTGGACACCGGGGAGCTGTTTTTT. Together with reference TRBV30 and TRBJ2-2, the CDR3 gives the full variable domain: SQTIHQWPATLVQPVGSPLSLECTVEGTSNPNLYWYRQAAGRGLQLLFYSVGIGQISSEVPQNLSASRPQDRQFILSSKKLLLSDSGFYLCAWGFGVDTGELFFGEGSRLTVL.

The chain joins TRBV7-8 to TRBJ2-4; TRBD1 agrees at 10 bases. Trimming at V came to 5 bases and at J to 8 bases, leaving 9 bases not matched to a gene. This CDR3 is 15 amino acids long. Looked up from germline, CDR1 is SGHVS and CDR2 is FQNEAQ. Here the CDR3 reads CASSIFPGTGDIQYF. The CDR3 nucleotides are TGTGCCAGCAGCATCTTTCCCGGGACAGGGGACATTCAGTACTTC.

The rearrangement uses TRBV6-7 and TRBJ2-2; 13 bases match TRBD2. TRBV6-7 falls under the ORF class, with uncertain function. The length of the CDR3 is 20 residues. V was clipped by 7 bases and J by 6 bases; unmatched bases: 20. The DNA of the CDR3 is TGTGCCAGCACTGTAAAAGCGCCCGGACTAGCGGGAGTCTTACCCGGGGAGCTGTTTTTT. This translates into CASTVKAPGLAGVLPGELFF.

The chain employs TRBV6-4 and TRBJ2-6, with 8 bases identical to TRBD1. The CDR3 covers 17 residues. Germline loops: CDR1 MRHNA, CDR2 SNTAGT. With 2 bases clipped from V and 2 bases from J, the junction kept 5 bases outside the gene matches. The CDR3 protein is CASSDIQGAAGANVLTF. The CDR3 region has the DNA TGTGCCAGCAGTGACATTCAGGGGGCGGCTGGGGCCAACGTCCTGACTTTC.